This TCR beta chain was identified in a study of blood T cell repertoires in COVID-19. Overall study: Nucleic acid was either cDNA or gDNA, and it came from T cells, B-cell-depleted T cells, or PBMCs.

Under the authors' procedure: Reference gene primer amplification in the assay estimated nucleated cell counts. Assay used: immunoSEQ multiplex PCR; TCRdb lists only in-frame clones, some missing. The DNA was the basis for D and trimming; V, J and clone size are from that table. The sample contains about 73,000 clones, about four fifths of which appear only once. V was clipped by 4 bases and J by 4 bases; unmatched bases: 10. Germline V gene data show CDR1 as SEHNR and CDR2 as FQNEAQ (reference sequence). There are 15 residues in the CDR3. The sequence was obtained from a human donor in a cohort sampled during active COVID-19. This chain links TRBV7-9 with TRBJ2-7, with 7 positions matching TRBD2. Sequences were obtained from peripheral blood. The CDR3 is CASSSDWEGRYEQYF. CDR3 DNA: TGTGCCAGCAGCTCAGACTGGGAGGGGAGGTACGAGCAGTACTTC.